This record covers a single T cell receptor (beta chain). This receptor's antigen is unknown. Base-call qualities are not available, and no considerably larger clone is one nucleotide away. TCRbeta CDR3 regions were amplified from genomic DNA by means of the immunoSEQ Assay, a bias-controlled multiplex PCR. The original pipeline was this. Nucleated cell counts per sample were estimated from amplification of reference gene primers within the assay. To quantify the absolute abundance of each unique TCRbeta CDR3 rearrangement, sequence reads were collapsed and filtered. Productive Simpson clonality was computed per sample as the square root of Simpson's diversity index over productive rearrangements. The clones in this table, taken by TCRdb from immuneACCESS, are in-frame only. Not every clone is retained; where verified, under half of the shortfall comes from an unresolved V gene, and the cause of the rest is unknown. D and trimming were read from the DNA, whereas the V and J calls and clone size are those reported in that table. The sample records over 200,000 clones, about 83% of which are singletons. The ten biggest clones cover roughly 1.2% of the sample.

One collaborating source in Seattle enrolled patients while the patients were actively infected and followed the patients over time throughout the course of disease. The collaborating institutions used their own protocols to collect whole blood in K2EDTA tubes. Collaborator samples were shipped for TCRbeta analysis as frozen whole blood, isolated PBMCs, or DNA extracted from either sample type. Taken from the germline V gene, the CDR1 and CDR2 loops are ENHRY and SYGVKD. Taken from cysteine to phenylalanine, the CDR3 has 12 residues. Only CDR3 DNA remains: 36 bases, in frame from the first base. V drops 2 bases and J drops 5 bases, leaving 6 bases in between. This sample is part of a study of blood T cell repertoires in COVID-19 (TCRdb year 2020). About the full investigation: Samples covering the acute and convalescent phases of COVID-19 were provided by collaborators in the United States, Italy and Spain. The samples were drawn from two sources: the first 160 participants of the ongoing ImmuneRACE study, and 1,254 subjects contributed by 6 global collaborators. A de-identified subject ID, COVID-19 status, age in years and sex were almost always included in the sample metadata. The repertoires were released in a freely available public database intended as a resource for research on the immune response to SARS-CoV-2. The material from the prospective study consisted of cDNA or gDNA derived from T cells, B-cell-depleted T cells, or PBMCs. Subjects who had been exposed to COVID-19, were actively infected with it, or had recovered from it provided the deeply sampled blood TCRbeta repertoires that made up the dataset. Where available, HLA class I and class II types were obtained from metadata supplied by the sample provider rather than from assay-based typing. General study outcomes and caveats: How much clinical and demographic metadata was included differed by source and by participant, and the metadata was provided uncurated.

The receptor comes from a young woman with COVID-19, enrolled during active disease. The sequenced sample consisted of peripheral blood. The sequence links TRBV10-3 to TRBJ1-2; TRBD1 could be the D gene, as 6 bases match. In nucleotide form, the sequence is TGTGCCATCAGTGAGGGACAGTATGGCTACACCTTC. Translation gives CAISEGQYGYTF.